The 3 T cell receptor beta chains below were found in one sample sequenced in a study of cytomegalovirus exposure and HLA in healthy donors. The PCR employed 60 Vbeta primers together with 13 Jbeta primers. Repertoires were generated with immunoSEQ multiplex PCR, while TCRdb's copy carries only in-frame clones and drops some. Here the sample spans 60,000 to 90,000 clones, 70% to 80% being singletons. Sequencing was done on a sample of PBMCs. The receptors were gathered from a woman aged 45-59 years in good health and CMV-seropositive.

The V gene is TRBV5-4, the J gene TRBJ2-5; maybe TRBD2 (5 bases). Between the trimmed V and J ends, which lost 4 bases and 1 base, there was a span of 8 bases. Germline lookup yields CDR1 SGHNT and CDR2 YYREEE (reference sequence). This CDR3 has 13 residues. CDR3 sequence: CASSTGVQETQYF. The CDR3 coding sequence is TGTGCCAGCAGCACCGGGGTCCAAGAGACCCAGTACTTC. Full variable domain (missing parts from reference TRBV5-4 and TRBJ2-5): ETGVTQSPTHLIKTRGQQVTLRCSSQSGHNTVSWYQQALGQGPQFIFQYYREEENGRGNFPPRFSGLQFPNYSSELNVNALELDDSALYLCASSTGVQETQYFGPGTRLLVL.

The J gene is TRBJ1-2, the V gene TRBV28; weak D call: TRBD1 (6 bases). V lost 6 bases and J 5 bases, leaving 13 bases between the germline ends. CDR3 length: 13 amino acids. The V gene's germline CDR1 is MDHEN and CDR2 SYDVKM. The CDR3 DNA follows: TGTGCCAGCAGCCGACAGGTCCTTTATGGCTACACCTTC. Its translation is CASSRQVLYGYTF.

The V call is TRBV10-3, the J call TRBJ1-6; 8 positions match TRBD1. This CDR3 is 12 amino acids long. CDR1 and CDR2 from the germline V gene are ENHRY and SYGVKD. V gave up 8 bases and J gave up 9 bases; unmatched junction bases: 3. CDR3 amino acids: CAIGQGGSPLHF. The CDR3 coding sequence is TGTGCCATCGGACAGGGAGGTTCACCCCTCCACTTT.